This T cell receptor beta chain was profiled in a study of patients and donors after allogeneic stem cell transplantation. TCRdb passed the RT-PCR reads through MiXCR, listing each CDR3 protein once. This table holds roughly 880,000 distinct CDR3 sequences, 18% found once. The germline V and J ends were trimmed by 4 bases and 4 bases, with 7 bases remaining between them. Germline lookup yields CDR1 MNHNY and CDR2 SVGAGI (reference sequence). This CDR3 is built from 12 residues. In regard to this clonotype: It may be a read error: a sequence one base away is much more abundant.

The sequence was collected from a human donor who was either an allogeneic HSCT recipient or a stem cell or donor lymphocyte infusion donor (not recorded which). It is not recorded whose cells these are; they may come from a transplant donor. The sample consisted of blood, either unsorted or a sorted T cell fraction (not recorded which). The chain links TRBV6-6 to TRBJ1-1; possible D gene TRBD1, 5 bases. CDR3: CASSFGATEAFF. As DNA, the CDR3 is TGTGCCAGCAGTTTCGGGGCCACTGAAGCTTTCTTT.